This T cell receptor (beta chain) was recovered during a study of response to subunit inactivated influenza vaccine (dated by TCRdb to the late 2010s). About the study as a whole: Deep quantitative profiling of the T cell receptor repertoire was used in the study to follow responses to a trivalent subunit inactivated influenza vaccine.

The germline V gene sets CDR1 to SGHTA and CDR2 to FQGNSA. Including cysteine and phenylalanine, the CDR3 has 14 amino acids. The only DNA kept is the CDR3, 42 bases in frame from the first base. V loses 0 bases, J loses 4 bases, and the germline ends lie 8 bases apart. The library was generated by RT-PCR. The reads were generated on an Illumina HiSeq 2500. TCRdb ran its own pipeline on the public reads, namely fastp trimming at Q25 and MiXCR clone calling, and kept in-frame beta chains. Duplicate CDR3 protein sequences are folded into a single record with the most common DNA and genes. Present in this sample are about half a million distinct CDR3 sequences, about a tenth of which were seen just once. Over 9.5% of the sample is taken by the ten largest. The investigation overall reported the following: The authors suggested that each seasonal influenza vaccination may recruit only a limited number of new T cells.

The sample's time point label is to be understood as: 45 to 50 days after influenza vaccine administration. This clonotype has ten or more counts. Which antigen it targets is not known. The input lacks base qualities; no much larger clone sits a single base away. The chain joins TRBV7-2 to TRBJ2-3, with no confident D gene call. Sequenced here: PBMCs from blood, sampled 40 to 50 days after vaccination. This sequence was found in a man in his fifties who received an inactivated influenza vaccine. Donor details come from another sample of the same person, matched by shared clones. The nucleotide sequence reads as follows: TGTGCCAGCAGCTTAGCCCCAGGCCCAGATACGCAGTATTTT. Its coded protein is CASSLAPGPDTQYF.